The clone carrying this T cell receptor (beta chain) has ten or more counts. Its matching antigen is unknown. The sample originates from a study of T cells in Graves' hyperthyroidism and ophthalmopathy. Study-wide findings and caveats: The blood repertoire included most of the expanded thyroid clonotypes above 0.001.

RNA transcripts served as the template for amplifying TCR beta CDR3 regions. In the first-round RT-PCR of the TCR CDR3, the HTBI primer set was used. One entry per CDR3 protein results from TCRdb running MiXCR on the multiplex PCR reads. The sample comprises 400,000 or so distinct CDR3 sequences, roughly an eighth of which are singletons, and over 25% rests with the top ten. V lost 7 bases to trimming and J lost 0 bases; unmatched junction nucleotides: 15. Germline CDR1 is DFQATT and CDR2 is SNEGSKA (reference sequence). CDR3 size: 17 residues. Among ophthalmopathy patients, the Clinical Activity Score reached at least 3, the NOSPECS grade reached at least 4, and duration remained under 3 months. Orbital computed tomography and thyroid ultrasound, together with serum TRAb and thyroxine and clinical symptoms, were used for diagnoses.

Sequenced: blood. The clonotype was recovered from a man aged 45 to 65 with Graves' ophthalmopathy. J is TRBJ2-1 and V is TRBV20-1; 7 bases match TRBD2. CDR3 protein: CSGVGLAEWSSYNEQFF. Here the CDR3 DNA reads TGCAGTGGGGTAGGTCTAGCGGAATGGAGCTCCTACAATGAGCAGTTCTTC.